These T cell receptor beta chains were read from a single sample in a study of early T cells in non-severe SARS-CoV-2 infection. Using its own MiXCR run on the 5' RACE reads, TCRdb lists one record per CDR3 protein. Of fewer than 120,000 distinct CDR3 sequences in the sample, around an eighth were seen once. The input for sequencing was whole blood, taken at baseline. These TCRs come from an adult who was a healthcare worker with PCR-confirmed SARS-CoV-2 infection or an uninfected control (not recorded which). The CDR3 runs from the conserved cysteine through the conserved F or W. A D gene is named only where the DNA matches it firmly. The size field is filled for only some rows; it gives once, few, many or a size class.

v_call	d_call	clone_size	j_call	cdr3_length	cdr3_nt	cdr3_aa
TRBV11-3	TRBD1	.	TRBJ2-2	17	TGTGCCAGCAGCGCGCGGTCCCAGGGGGTGGACACCGGGGAGCTGTTTTTT	CASSARSQGVDTGELFF
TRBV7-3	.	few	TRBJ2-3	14	TGTGCCAGCAGCTTAAGGGTCTACACAGATACGCAGTATTTT	CASSLRVYTDTQYF
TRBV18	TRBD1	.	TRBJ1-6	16	TGTGCCAGCTCACCACAAGGACAGGGGGCTACTTCACCCCTCCACTTT	CASSPQGQGATSPLHF
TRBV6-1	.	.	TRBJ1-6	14	TGTGCCAGCAGGGGGGGCCCAACGGATTCACCCCTCCACTTT	CASRGGPTDSPLHF
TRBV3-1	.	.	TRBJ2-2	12	TGTGCCAGCAGCCAAGGAGTCGGGGAGCTGTTTTTT	CASSQGVGELFF
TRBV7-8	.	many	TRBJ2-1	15	TGTGCCAGCAGCCAACAGGGCGTGGGGTACAATGAGCAGTTCTTC	CASSQQGVGYNEQFF
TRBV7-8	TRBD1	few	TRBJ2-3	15	TGTGCCAGCAGTGGAAGACAGGGGATCACAGATACGCAGTATTTT	CASSGRQGITDTQYF
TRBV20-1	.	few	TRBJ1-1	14	TGCAGTGCCCCAACAGGGACACTGGGCACTGAAGCTTTCTTT	CSAPTGTLGTEAFF
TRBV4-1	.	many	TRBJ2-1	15	TGCGCCAGCAGCCAAGGGGACGGCTCCTACAATGAGCAGTTCTTC	CASSQGDGSYNEQFF
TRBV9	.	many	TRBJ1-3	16	TGTGCCAGCAGCCCTCGGAAGGTGAACTCTGGAAACACCATATATTTT	CASSPRKVNSGNTIYF
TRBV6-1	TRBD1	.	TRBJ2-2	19	TGTGCCAGCAACCAGGGACAGGGGCTGGGACTCAAAAACACCGGGGAGCTGTTTTTT	CASNQGQGLGLKNTGELFF
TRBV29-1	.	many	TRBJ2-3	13	TGCAGCGCGGAGGCGGGAAATGGCGATACGCAGTATTTT	CSAEAGNGDTQYF
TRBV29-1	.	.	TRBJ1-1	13	TGCAGCGTTAGGGTAGAAATGAACACTGAAGCTTTCTTT	CSVRVEMNTEAFF
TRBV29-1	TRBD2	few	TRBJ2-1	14	TGCAGCGTTGAACTAGCGGGAGGGGGTAGGGAGCAGTTCTTC	CSVELAGGGREQFF
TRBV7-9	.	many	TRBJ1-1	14	TGTGCCAGCAGCTCCGGGGGCTCTAACACTGAAGCTTTCTTT	CASSSGGSNTEAFF
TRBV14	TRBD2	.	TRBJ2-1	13	TGTGCCAGCAGGGGGGACTATTACAATGAGCAGTTCTTC	CASRGDYYNEQFF
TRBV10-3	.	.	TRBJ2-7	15	TGTGCCATCAGTGAGTCGCAGGGGCCATCCTACGAGCAGTACTTC	CAISESQGPSYEQYF
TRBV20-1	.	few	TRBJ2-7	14	TGCAGTGCTAGTTCTCCGGGACCGGCCTACGAGCAGTACTTC	CSASSPGPAYEQYF
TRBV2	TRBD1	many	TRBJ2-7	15	TGTGCCAGCAGTCCCGACAGGGCCCCTGTTCGCGAGCAGTACTTC	CASSPDRAPVREQYF
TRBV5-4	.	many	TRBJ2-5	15	TGTGCCAGCAGCTTGGGGGGAGTCGGGCAAGAGACCCAGTACTTC	CASSLGGVGQETQYF
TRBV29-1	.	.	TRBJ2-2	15	TGCAGCGTTGGGTCGGCTAGCGTAAACACCGGGGAGCTGTTTTTT	CSVGSASVNTGELFF
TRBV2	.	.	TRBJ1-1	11	TGTGCCACCCAGTTCGGCACTGAAGCTTTCTTT	CATQFGTEAFF
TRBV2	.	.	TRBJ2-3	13	TGTGCCAGCGGGGCGGAGCGCACAGATACGCAGTATTTT	CASGAERTDTQYF
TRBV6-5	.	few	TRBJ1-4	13	TGTGCCAGCAGTAAAAAACAGGCTTTAGAACTGTTTTTT	CASSKKQALELFF
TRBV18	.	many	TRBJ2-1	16	TGTGCCAGCTCACCTGATAGGGGGTACTCCTACAATGAGCAGTTCTTC	CASSPDRGYSYNEQFF
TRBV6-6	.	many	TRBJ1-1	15	TGTGCCAGCAGCCCTTGGGTAAGGGCGAGCACTGAAGCTTTCTTT	CASSPWVRASTEAFF
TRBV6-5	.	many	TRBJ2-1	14	TGTGCCAGCAGCCGGGGTAGCTCCTACAATGAGCAGTTCTTC	CASSRGSSYNEQFF
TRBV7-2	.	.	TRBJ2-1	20	TGTGCCAGCAGCTTAGTCGTTCATGCACGTCTCCCGAGCTCCTACAATGAGCAGTTCTTC	CASSLVVHARLPSSYNEQFF
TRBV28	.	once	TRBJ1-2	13	TGTGCCAGCAGACTAGACAGGTACGAAGGCTACACCTTC	CASRLDRYEGYTF
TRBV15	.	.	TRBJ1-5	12	TGTGCCACCCGAACGGGGAATCAGCCCCAGCATTTT	CATRTGNQPQHF
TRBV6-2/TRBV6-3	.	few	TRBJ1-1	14	TGTGCCAGCAGCGAACAGGGTTGGTCATCTGAAGCTTTCTTT	CASSEQGWSSEAFF
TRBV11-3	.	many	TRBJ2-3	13	TGTGCCAGCAGCCTAGGAGGTGTAGATACGCAGTATTTT	CASSLGGVDTQYF